These T cell receptor beta chains were read from a single sample in a study of T cells in Graves' hyperthyroidism and ophthalmopathy. Each CDR3 protein gets one entry after TCRdb re-called the multiplex PCR reads with MiXCR. The data hold about 710,000 distinct CDR3 sequences, with 16% observed a single time. Sequencing was performed on blood. Receptors were obtained from a man aged 18 to 35 with Graves' hyperthyroidism. CDR3s include the opening cysteine and the closing phenylalanine or tryptophan. Fields, in order: clone size, J gene, V gene, D gene, CDR3 protein, CDR3 DNA. The D gene is left open where the match is weak. Part of the rows lack a size; the others show once, few, many or a class for expanded clones.

abundance: -
j_gene: TRBJ2-4
v_gene: TRBV28
d_gene: -
CDR3aa: CASTSYRNIQYF
CDR3nt: TGTGCCAGCACGTCCTACCGAAACATTCAGTACTTC

abundance: few
j_gene: TRBJ2-7
v_gene: TRBV2
d_gene: TRBD1
CDR3aa: CASSPNWDNRGSYEQYF
CDR3nt: TGTGCCAGCAGCCCGAACTGGGACAACAGGGGGTCCTACGAGCAGTACTTC

abundance: many
j_gene: TRBJ1-5
v_gene: TRBV28
d_gene: TRBD1
CDR3aa: CASRETGRMGNQPQHF
CDR3nt: TGTGCCAGCAGGGAGACAGGGCGTATGGGCAATCAGCCCCAGCATTTT

abundance: -
j_gene: TRBJ2-1
v_gene: TRBV27
d_gene: TRBD2
CDR3aa: CASTGRAGDDEQFF
CDR3nt: TGTGCCAGCACCGGGAGAGCGGGAGACGATGAGCAGTTCTTC

abundance: many
j_gene: TRBJ2-3
v_gene: TRBV2
d_gene: -
CDR3aa: CASCRGNGALTDTQYF
CDR3nt: TGTGCCAGTTGCCGGGGCAACGGCGCGTTGACAGATACGCAGTATTTT

abundance: many
j_gene: TRBJ2-1
v_gene: TRBV28
d_gene: TRBD2
CDR3aa: CASRRGVDDEQFF
CDR3nt: TGTGCCAGCAGACGGGGGGTGGACGATGAGCAGTTCTTC

abundance: many
j_gene: TRBJ2-1
v_gene: TRBV10-2
d_gene: TRBD2
CDR3aa: CATLLAGVNEQFF
CDR3nt: TGCGCCACCCTACTAGCGGGAGTGAACGAGCAGTTCTTC

abundance: few
j_gene: TRBJ2-3
v_gene: TRBV20-1
d_gene: -
CDR3aa: CSALTSDTQYF
CDR3nt: TGCAGTGCCCTGACTTCAGATACGCAGTATTTT

abundance: many
j_gene: TRBJ2-3
v_gene: TRBV28
d_gene: TRBD2
CDR3aa: CATEGTSGKTSTDTQYF
CDR3nt: TGTGCCACCGAGGGGACTAGCGGGAAAACTAGCACAGATACGCAGTATTTT

abundance: -
j_gene: TRBJ2-2
v_gene: TRBV20-1
d_gene: -
CDR3aa: CSARRRAMNTGELFF
CDR3nt: TGCAGTGCTAGAAGACGAGCGATGAACACCGGGGAGCTGTTTTTT

abundance: few
j_gene: TRBJ2-7
v_gene: TRBV28
d_gene: -
CDR3aa: CASSSLGGGLDEQYF
CDR3nt: TGTGCCAGCAGTAGTTTAGGAGGGGGGTTAGACGAGCAGTACTTC

abundance: -
j_gene: TRBJ2-6
v_gene: TRBV7-2
d_gene: TRBD1
CDR3aa: CASSPRQGGGANVLTF
CDR3nt: TGTGCCAGCAGCCCAAGACAGGGCGGTGGGGCCAACGTCCTGACTTTC

abundance: few
j_gene: TRBJ1-2
v_gene: TRBV4-3
d_gene: TRBD1
CDR3aa: CASSQSLQGAGYGYTF
CDR3nt: TGCGCCAGCAGCCAATCGTTACAGGGGGCGGGATATGGCTACACCTTC

abundance: few
j_gene: TRBJ2-1
v_gene: TRBV7-2
d_gene: -
CDR3aa: CASSTVAGMAYEQFF
CDR3nt: TGTGCCAGCAGCACCGTGGCAGGGATGGCCTATGAGCAGTTCTTC

abundance: many
j_gene: TRBJ1-1
v_gene: TRBV19
d_gene: -
CDR3aa: CASSYMTVNTEAFF
CDR3nt: TGTGCCAGTAGCTATATGACGGTGAACACTGAAGCTTTCTTT

abundance: many
j_gene: TRBJ2-1
v_gene: TRBV7-3
d_gene: TRBD2
CDR3aa: CASSPGLAEGNEQFF
CDR3nt: TGTGCCAGCAGCCCGGGACTAGCGGAGGGAAATGAGCAGTTCTTC

abundance: -
j_gene: TRBJ2-5
v_gene: TRBV27
d_gene: -
CDR3aa: CASSRSPGYQETQYF
CDR3nt: TGTGCCAGCAGCCGTAGCCCGGGGTACCAAGAGACCCAGTACTTC

abundance: -
j_gene: TRBJ2-7
v_gene: TRBV6-5
d_gene: TRBD2
CDR3aa: CASSYSRTSGTYEQYF
CDR3nt: TGTGCCAGCAGTTACTCCCGGACTAGCGGGACCTACGAGCAGTACTTC

abundance: many
j_gene: TRBJ2-5
v_gene: TRBV2
d_gene: TRBD2
CDR3aa: CASSEYGAGGETQYF
CDR3nt: TGTGCCAGCAGTGAATACGGAGCGGGAGGGGAGACCCAGTACTTC

abundance: many
j_gene: TRBJ1-2
v_gene: TRBV18
d_gene: -
CDR3aa: CASSPLGGQLYGYTF
CDR3nt: TGTGCCAGCTCACCCCTAGGCGGGCAGCTCTATGGCTACACCTTC

abundance: many
j_gene: TRBJ2-3
v_gene: TRBV27
d_gene: TRBD2
CDR3aa: CASSGTVLTGGNTDTQYF
CDR3nt: TGTGCCAGCAGTGGTACTGTTCTGACGGGAGGGAACACAGATACGCAGTATTTT

abundance: few
j_gene: TRBJ2-1
v_gene: TRBV7-9
d_gene: TRBD2
CDR3aa: CASSRKGRGSSYNEQFF
CDR3nt: TGTGCCAGCAGCCGAAAGGGGCGGGGGAGCTCCTACAATGAGCAGTTCTTC

abundance: few
j_gene: TRBJ2-1
v_gene: TRBV27
d_gene: TRBD2
CDR3aa: CASAGGSYNEQFF
CDR3nt: TGTGCCAGCGCGGGAGGCTCCTACAATGAGCAGTTCTTC

abundance: -
j_gene: TRBJ2-4
v_gene: TRBV11-3
d_gene: -
CDR3aa: CASSLDRKNIQYF
CDR3nt: TGTGCCAGCAGCTTAGACAGGAAAAACATTCAGTACTTC

abundance: few
j_gene: TRBJ2-1
v_gene: TRBV14
d_gene: -
CDR3aa: CASSRPGTRYNEQFF
CDR3nt: TGTGCCAGCAGCCGACCAGGGACTCGCTACAATGAGCAGTTCTTC

abundance: many
j_gene: TRBJ2-7
v_gene: TRBV13
d_gene: -
CDR3aa: CASSSRDYEQYF
CDR3nt: TGTGCCAGCAGTTCCCGGGACTACGAGCAGTACTTC

abundance: -
j_gene: TRBJ1-2
v_gene: TRBV6-4
d_gene: -
CDR3aa: CASRVNGQSNYGYTF
CDR3nt: TGTGCCAGCAGGGTAAACGGACAGTCGAACTATGGCTACACCTTC

abundance: many
j_gene: TRBJ2-3
v_gene: TRBV2
d_gene: -
CDR3aa: CASGDLSTDTQYF
CDR3nt: TGTGCCAGCGGGGACCTGAGCACAGATACGCAGTATTTT

abundance: few
j_gene: TRBJ1-1
v_gene: TRBV4-1
d_gene: -
CDR3aa: CASSQAAEAFF
CDR3nt: TGCGCCAGCAGCCAAGCGGCTGAAGCTTTCTTT

abundance: many
j_gene: TRBJ2-7
v_gene: TRBV9
d_gene: TRBD2
CDR3aa: CASSVSGGLVPLVSEQYF
CDR3nt: TGTGCCAGCAGCGTGTCCGGGGGGTTAGTGCCCTTGGTTTCCGAGCAGTACTTC

abundance: few
j_gene: TRBJ2-4
v_gene: TRBV7-2
d_gene: -
CDR3aa: CASSWGPYVLAKNIQYF
CDR3nt: TGTGCCAGCAGCTGGGGACCCTACGTACTAGCCAAAAACATTCAGTACTTC

abundance: -
j_gene: TRBJ2-7
v_gene: TRBV12-3/TRBV12-4
d_gene: -
CDR3aa: CASSLGGSGTYEQYF
CDR3nt: TGTGCCAGCAGTTTAGGAGGCTCAGGAACCTACGAGCAGTACTTC

abundance: few
j_gene: TRBJ2-1
v_gene: TRBV13
d_gene: TRBD1
CDR3aa: CASSFPGTGGLEQFF
CDR3nt: TGTGCCAGCAGCTTCCCCGGGACAGGGGGCCTTGAGCAGTTCTTC

abundance: many
j_gene: TRBJ2-7
v_gene: TRBV2
d_gene: TRBD1
CDR3aa: CASRDRVAEQYF
CDR3nt: TGTGCCAGCAGGGACAGGGTCGCCGAGCAGTACTTC

abundance: many
j_gene: TRBJ2-5
v_gene: TRBV2
d_gene: -
CDR3aa: CAIPLQETQYF
CDR3nt: TGTGCCATCCCACTCCAAGAGACCCAGTACTTC

abundance: many
j_gene: TRBJ2-5
v_gene: TRBV20-1
d_gene: -
CDR3aa: CSAPPLGEETQYF
CDR3nt: TGCAGTGCCCCCCCCCTGGGTGAAGAGACCCAGTACTTC

abundance: few
j_gene: TRBJ2-5
v_gene: TRBV29-1
d_gene: -
CDR3aa: CSVLSGPQGTQYF
CDR3nt: TGCAGCGTGTTAAGTGGGCCACAAGGGACCCAGTACTTC

abundance: many
j_gene: TRBJ2-2
v_gene: TRBV11-3
d_gene: -
CDR3aa: CASSLRQTTGELFF
CDR3nt: TGTGCCAGCAGCCTTCGACAGACCACCGGGGAGCTGTTTTTT

abundance: -
j_gene: TRBJ2-6
v_gene: TRBV6-4
d_gene: -
CDR3aa: CASSRPGTGTSSGANVLTF
CDR3nt: TGTGCCAGCAGTCGACCCGGTACGGGGACTTCCTCTGGGGCCAACGTCCTGACTTTC

abundance: many
j_gene: TRBJ2-5
v_gene: TRBV11-3
d_gene: -
CDR3aa: CASSLDLVLETQYF
CDR3nt: TGTGCCAGCAGCTTAGATCTAGTACTCGAGACCCAGTACTTC

abundance: -
j_gene: TRBJ2-2
v_gene: TRBV15
d_gene: -
CDR3aa: CATSRMRRAGSAGELFF
CDR3nt: TGTGCCACCAGCAGGATGAGGCGGGCAGGGTCCGCCGGGGAGCTGTTTTTT

abundance: -
j_gene: TRBJ2-7
v_gene: TRBV20-1
d_gene: -
CDR3aa: CSALGTDPSYEQYF
CDR3nt: TGCAGTGCCCTGGGAACAGATCCATCCTACGAGCAGTACTTC

abundance: -
j_gene: TRBJ2-7
v_gene: TRBV10-3
d_gene: TRBD2
CDR3aa: CAISDLTSGSSYEQYF
CDR3nt: TGTGCCATCAGTGATCTTACTAGCGGTAGCTCCTACGAGCAGTACTTC

abundance: -
j_gene: TRBJ2-7
v_gene: TRBV4-1
d_gene: TRBD2
CDR3aa: CASSTTSAGVSYEQYF
CDR3nt: TGCGCCAGCAGCACAACCTCAGCGGGAGTCTCCTACGAGCAGTACTTC

abundance: -
j_gene: TRBJ2-3
v_gene: TRBV6-1
d_gene: TRBD2
CDR3aa: CASSRAGRTDTQYF
CDR3nt: TGTGCCAGCAGTCGAGCGGGGCGCACAGATACGCAGTATTTT

abundance: few
j_gene: TRBJ1-2
v_gene: TRBV20-1
d_gene: TRBD1
CDR3aa: CSAYSPDRVVGYTF
CDR3nt: TGCAGTGCTTACTCCCCGGACAGGGTAGTGGGCTACACCTTC